Listed below are T cell receptor beta chains from one sample, sequenced in a study of tumor-infiltrating lymphocytes in primary liver carcinoma. TCRdb called the multiplex PCR reads again in MiXCR, with one record for every CDR3 protein. The sample records about 190,000 distinct CDR3 sequences, approximately 80% being singletons. Sequenced sample: tumor tissue from primary liver carcinoma. Source of these receptors: a man aged 40-49 years with primary liver carcinoma and hepatitis B virus infection. The CDR3 runs from the conserved cysteine through the conserved F or W. D genes are given only for firm matches. Not every row has a clone size; where given, it reads once, few, many or a size class.

D gene: TRBD2; J gene: TRBJ2-7; V gene: TRBV20-1; clone size: -; CDR3 DNA: TGCAGTGCTGTGGGACTAGCGGGAGGTGACTACGAGCAGTACTTC; CDR3 protein: CSAVGLAGGDYEQYF
D gene: -; J gene: TRBJ2-1; V gene: TRBV6-2/TRBV6-3; clone size: once; CDR3 DNA: TGTGCCAGCAGCTCAAGCAGGAGCTCCTACAATGAGCAGTTCTTC; CDR3 protein: CASSSSRSSYNEQFF
D gene: -; J gene: TRBJ1-4; V gene: TRBV29-1; clone size: -; CDR3 DNA: TGCAGCGCCCAAAAAGGCGGCCTGAATGGAAAACTGTTTTTT; CDR3 protein: CSAQKGGLNGKLFF
D gene: TRBD2; J gene: TRBJ2-1; V gene: TRBV11-3; clone size: -; CDR3 DNA: TGTACCAGCAGCAGCGGGACTAGCGGGCTATACAATGAGCAATTCTTC; CDR3 protein: CTSSSGTSGLYNEQFF
D gene: TRBD2; J gene: TRBJ2-3; V gene: TRBV11-2; clone size: -; CDR3 DNA: TGTGCCTGCAGAGGGACTAGCGGAGACACAGGTATGCAGTATTTT; CDR3 protein: CACRGTSGDTGMQYF
D gene: TRBD2; J gene: TRBJ2-1; V gene: TRBV29-1; clone size: -; CDR3 DNA: TGCAGTGGGGGGACTAGCGGGTTCAATAAGCATTTCTTC; CDR3 protein: CSGGTSGFNKHFF
D gene: -; J gene: TRBJ1-2; V gene: TRBV6-1; clone size: -; CDR3 DNA: TGTGCCAGCAGTGGAGATGGGGGATATGGCTACACATTC; CDR3 protein: CASSGDGGYGYTF
D gene: -; J gene: TRBJ2-7; V gene: TRBV28; clone size: -; CDR3 DNA: TGTGTCGGCGACCCTCACCAACACGGGCACGAGCAGTACTTC; CDR3 protein: CVGDPHQHGHEQYF
D gene: TRBD1; J gene: TRBJ2-1; V gene: TRBV29-1; clone size: once; CDR3 DNA: TGCAGCGTTGAAGTAGGAGGAAGGGGGCAGTGTGAGCAGTTCTTC; CDR3 protein: CSVEVGGRGQCEQFF
D gene: TRBD1; J gene: TRBJ1-5; V gene: TRBV5-4; clone size: once; CDR3 DNA: TGTGCCAGCAGCTCTGGGACAGGCGCGAGAGGCGAGCAGCATTTT; CDR3 protein: CASSSGTGARGEQHF
D gene: -; J gene: TRBJ2-5; V gene: TRBV29-1; clone size: -; CDR3 DNA: TGCAGCGTTGGGCAGATAGAGACCCAGTACTTC; CDR3 protein: CSVGQIETQYF
D gene: -; J gene: TRBJ2-5; V gene: TRBV13; clone size: -; CDR3 DNA: TGTGCCAGCAGCCCCCGGCCCGGGACTCCAGAGGCACAGTACTTC; CDR3 protein: CASSPRPGTPEAQYF
D gene: -; J gene: TRBJ2-7; V gene: TRBV28; clone size: many; CDR3 DNA: TGTGCCAGCAGTTTCGGACGAGCGAAGTCCTACGAGCAGTACTTC; CDR3 protein: CASSFGRAKSYEQYF
D gene: -; J gene: TRBJ2-2; V gene: TRBV7-8; clone size: -; CDR3 DNA: TGTGCCAGCAGCTTAGTACAGCAGAATATCGGGGAGCTGTTTTTT; CDR3 protein: CASSLVQQNIGELFF
D gene: -; J gene: TRBJ2-7; V gene: TRBV4-1; clone size: -; CDR3 DNA: TGCGCCAGCAGCCCCCGAAAGGATCTCTTCTACGAGCAGTACTTC; CDR3 protein: CASSPRKDLFYEQYF
D gene: -; J gene: TRBJ1-1; V gene: TRBV29-1; clone size: -; CDR3 DNA: TGCAGAGCTGAAGCGGGGTGGGGAATGAACATTGAAGCTTTCTTT; CDR3 protein: CRAEAGWGMNIEAFF
D gene: -; J gene: TRBJ1-1; V gene: TRBV4-1; clone size: -; CDR3 DNA: TGCGCCACCAGCCAAGACCCGCGGGGGGGTGAAGCTTTCTTT; CDR3 protein: CATSQDPRGGEAFF
D gene: TRBD2; J gene: TRBJ2-1; V gene: TRBV4-2; clone size: many; CDR3 DNA: TGTGCCAGCAGCCTCCTAGCGGGTAGCCACAATGAGCAGTTCTTC; CDR3 protein: CASSLLAGSHNEQFF
D gene: TRBD1; J gene: TRBJ2-7; V gene: TRBV4-3; clone size: -; CDR3 DNA: TGCTCCAGCAGCCATTCTGGGACAGGGGAGTCCTACGAGCAGTACTTC; CDR3 protein: CSSSHSGTGESYEQYF
D gene: TRBD1; J gene: TRBJ2-7; V gene: TRBV4-2; clone size: -; CDR3 DNA: TGTGCCAGCAGCCAAGAGAGGCTCGAGACAGGGGGCCGGAAGCAGTACTTC; CDR3 protein: CASSQERLETGGRKQYF
D gene: TRBD1; J gene: TRBJ1-5; V gene: TRBV5-4; clone size: -; CDR3 DNA: TGTGCCAGCAACGGGACAGATAATCAGCCCCAGCATTTT; CDR3 protein: CASNGTDNQPQHF
D gene: TRBD2; J gene: TRBJ2-5; V gene: TRBV5-4; clone size: -; CDR3 DNA: TGTGCAAGCAGCGACGAGGGAGGGTTGGAGTCCCAGTACTTC; CDR3 protein: CASSDEGGLESQYF
D gene: TRBD1; J gene: TRBJ2-5; V gene: TRBV10-3; clone size: -; CDR3 DNA: TGTGCCATGAGTGCGACAGGGTTGGGAGAGACTCAGTACTTC; CDR3 protein: CAMSATGLGETQYF
D gene: TRBD2; J gene: TRBJ2-5; V gene: TRBV20-1; clone size: -; CDR3 DNA: TGCAGTGTTCCAGGCGCGGGAGTGGAGACCCAGTACTTC; CDR3 protein: CSVPGAGVETQYF
D gene: -; J gene: TRBJ2-4; V gene: TRBV29-1; clone size: few; CDR3 DNA: TGCAGCGTTGAAACGAGCGGTGTAGGAGCCAAATACATTCAGTACTTC; CDR3 protein: CSVETSGVGAKYIQYF
D gene: -; J gene: TRBJ2-1; V gene: TRBV6-1; clone size: -; CDR3 DNA: TGTGCCAGCAGTGAAGCCCCCCTGGCGGGATTCGATAAGCAGTTCTTC; CDR3 protein: CASSEAPLAGFDKQFF
D gene: -; J gene: TRBJ2-1; V gene: TRBV29-1; clone size: few; CDR3 DNA: TGCAGCCTCCTTGACAGGGAGCAGTTCTTC; CDR3 protein: CSLLDREQFF
D gene: -; J gene: TRBJ1-1; V gene: TRBV5-6; clone size: -; CDR3 DNA: TGTGCCAGCAGCTTTCAGGGGTTAAAAACTGACGCTTTCTTT; CDR3 protein: CASSFQGLKTDAFF
D gene: TRBD2; J gene: TRBJ2-3; V gene: TRBV4-3; clone size: -; CDR3 DNA: TGCACCTGCAGCCCCCTCCCCGTTACTAGCGGGAGGCAGGATACGCAGTATTTT; CDR3 protein: CTCSPLPVTSGRQDTQYF
D gene: TRBD2; J gene: TRBJ2-1; V gene: TRBV11-1; clone size: -; CDR3 DNA: TGTGCTTGCAGCCCGAGACTAGCGGGAGAGCTGCAGTTCTTC; CDR3 protein: CACSPRLAGELQFF
D gene: -; J gene: TRBJ2-7; V gene: TRBV12-3/TRBV12-4; clone size: -; CDR3 DNA: TGTGCCAGTAGTTCGTCGGGTATCCACGAGCAGTACTTC; CDR3 protein: CASSSSGIHEQYF
D gene: -; J gene: TRBJ2-5; V gene: TRBV12-3/TRBV12-4; clone size: once; CDR3 DNA: TGTGCCAGCAGTTTTTCAGGGGATGGGGAGACCCAGTACTTC; CDR3 protein: CASSFSGDGETQYF
D gene: TRBD2; J gene: TRBJ2-1; V gene: TRBV2; clone size: -; CDR3 DNA: TGTGCCAACAGTGATCAGGGACTAGTCCAGTTCTTC; CDR3 protein: CANSDQGLVQFF
D gene: TRBD2; J gene: TRBJ2-7; V gene: TRBV6-2/TRBV6-3; clone size: -; CDR3 DNA: TGTGCCAGGAGTTATGAGCCTAGCGGCTCCTACGACCAGTGCTTC; CDR3 protein: CARSYEPSGSYDQCF
D gene: -; J gene: TRBJ1-1; V gene: TRBV29-1; clone size: -; CDR3 DNA: TGCAGCATTTCCGCCTGGTGGGGCATGAACACTGAAGCTTTCTTT; CDR3 protein: CSISAWWGMNTEAFF
D gene: -; J gene: TRBJ2-2; V gene: TRBV6-1; clone size: -; CDR3 DNA: TGTGCCAGCAGTGGGGGGTTCGCCGGGGAGCTGTTTTTT; CDR3 protein: CASSGGFAGELFF
D gene: -; J gene: TRBJ2-5; V gene: TRBV6-1; clone size: -; CDR3 DNA: TGTGCCAGCGGCAGGGACTTAGGAGAGAGCCAGTACTTC; CDR3 protein: CASGRDLGESQYF
D gene: -; J gene: TRBJ1-5; V gene: TRBV29-1; clone size: -; CDR3 DNA: TGCAGCGCTGCACATGGTTATAGCAATCAGCCCCAGCATTTT; CDR3 protein: CSAAHGYSNQPQHF
D gene: -; J gene: TRBJ2-4; V gene: TRBV5-1; clone size: -; CDR3 DNA: TGCGCCAACAGCTTGGGAGGGACAGACCTAGCCAAAAACATTCAGCACTTC; CDR3 protein: CANSLGGTDLAKNIQHF
D gene: -; J gene: TRBJ2-3; V gene: TRBV29-1; clone size: -; CDR3 DNA: TGCAGTGTTTCCGGGACGGGGGCGTCAGATATGCAGTATTTT; CDR3 protein: CSVSGTGASDMQYF
D gene: -; J gene: TRBJ1-1; V gene: TRBV9; clone size: -; CDR3 DNA: TGTGCCAGCAGCGTAGGTGGGGCAGTGAACACTGAAGCTTTCTTT; CDR3 protein: CASSVGGAVNTEAFF
D gene: -; J gene: TRBJ2-7; V gene: TRBV29-1; clone size: -; CDR3 DNA: TGCAACGTCCAAGTTACAAGGGGCGAGGGCGAGCAGTACTTC; CDR3 protein: CNVQVTRGEGEQYF
D gene: -; J gene: TRBJ1-1; V gene: TRBV5-1; clone size: -; CDR3 DNA: TGCGCCAGCAGCTTGGACGGCTGGACACCGAACACTGATGTTTTCTTT; CDR3 protein: CASSLDGWTPNTDVFF
D gene: -; J gene: TRBJ2-7; V gene: TRBV11-1; clone size: few; CDR3 DNA: TGTGCCAGCAGCTCATCCCGGGGCTCCTCTTATGAGCAGTACTTC; CDR3 protein: CASSSSRGSSYEQYF
D gene: -; J gene: TRBJ1-4; V gene: TRBV11-2; clone size: once; CDR3 DNA: TGTGCCAGCAGTTTAGGAGTAGGGATTAATCAAAAACTGTTTTTT; CDR3 protein: CASSLGVGINQKLFF
D gene: -; J gene: TRBJ2-3; V gene: TRBV6-6; clone size: -; CDR3 DNA: TGTGCCATCAGTCCGGACTCCATTTTGCAGTATTTT; CDR3 protein: CAISPDSILQYF
D gene: TRBD2; J gene: TRBJ2-1; V gene: TRBV11-1; clone size: -; CDR3 DNA: TGTGCCAGCAGCTTATACCACTCCGCGGGAGTGTCCTACAATGAGCATTTCTTC; CDR3 protein: CASSLYHSAGVSYNEHFF
D gene: -; J gene: TRBJ2-1; V gene: TRBV11-1; clone size: -; CDR3 DNA: TGTGCCAGCAGCTTCCAGGGATCGCTGGATAATGAGCATTTCTTC; CDR3 protein: CASSFQGSLDNEHFF
D gene: -; J gene: TRBJ2-3; V gene: TRBV28; clone size: -; CDR3 DNA: TGTGCCAGTAGTTTACTTAAACAGGGTCGCAATCAGCCCCAGTATTTT; CDR3 protein: CASSLLKQGRNQPQYF
D gene: TRBD1; J gene: TRBJ2-2; V gene: TRBV29-1; clone size: many; CDR3 DNA: TGCAGCGTTGAACTCGGAGGTCGGCGGACAGGGTTGACCGGGGAGCTGTTTTTT; CDR3 protein: CSVELGGRRTGLTGELFF
D gene: -; J gene: TRBJ2-7; V gene: TRBV5-1; clone size: few; CDR3 DNA: TGCGCCAGCAGCTTTGAGGCAGTTCCCTACGAGCAGTACTTC; CDR3 protein: CASSFEAVPYEQYF
D gene: -; J gene: TRBJ1-6; V gene: TRBV6-6; clone size: once; CDR3 DNA: TGTGCCAGTAGTACAACGGGGATTTCACCCCTCCACTTT; CDR3 protein: CASSTTGISPLHF
D gene: -; J gene: TRBJ1-2; V gene: TRBV12-3/TRBV12-4; clone size: -; CDR3 DNA: TGTGCCAGAAGCCCCTCAGGGACTAACTATGGCTACACCTTC; CDR3 protein: CARSPSGTNYGYTF
D gene: TRBD2; J gene: TRBJ2-7; V gene: TRBV4-1; clone size: -; CDR3 DNA: TGTGCCAGCAGCCAGGAGAGGACTAGCGGGAGTGTTCACGAGCAGTACTTC; CDR3 protein: CASSQERTSGSVHEQYF
D gene: TRBD2; J gene: TRBJ2-7; V gene: TRBV4-2; clone size: -; CDR3 DNA: TGTGCCAGCAAACAAGCGGGGGGTCAGTTTAGCTCCTACGAGCAGTACTTC; CDR3 protein: CASKQAGGQFSSYEQYF
D gene: TRBD1; J gene: TRBJ2-7; V gene: TRBV29-1; clone size: -; CDR3 DNA: TGCAGCGCCAGACAGGGGAGACGTATCTACGAGCAGTACTTC; CDR3 protein: CSARQGRRIYEQYF
D gene: TRBD1; J gene: TRBJ2-7; V gene: TRBV6-1; clone size: -; CDR3 DNA: TGTGCCAGCAGCACCGGGACAGCTCGATCCGAGCGGTACTTC; CDR3 protein: CASSTGTARSERYF
D gene: TRBD1; J gene: TRBJ2-3; V gene: TRBV12-3/TRBV12-4; clone size: -; CDR3 DNA: TGTGCCAGCAGGGAAGGGACAGGTTCTTGTACGCAGTATTTT; CDR3 protein: CASREGTGSCTQYF